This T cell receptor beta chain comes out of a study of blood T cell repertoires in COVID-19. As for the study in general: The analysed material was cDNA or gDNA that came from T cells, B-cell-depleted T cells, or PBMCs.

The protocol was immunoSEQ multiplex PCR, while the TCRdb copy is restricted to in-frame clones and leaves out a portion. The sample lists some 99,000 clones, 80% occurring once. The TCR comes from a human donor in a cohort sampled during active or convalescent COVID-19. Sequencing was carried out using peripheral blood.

The CDR3 reads CASKTRPRAEAFF. The CDR3 DNA reads as TGTGCCAGTAAGACTCGGCCTAGAGCTGAAGCTTTCTTT. The V call is TRBV19, the J call TRBJ1-1, with D uncertain. V was pared by 7 bases and J by 6 bases, with 15 bases between. Germline loops: CDR1 LNHDA, CDR2 SQIVND (reference sequence). The CDR3 extends over 13 amino acids.